The T cell receptor (beta chain) described here comes from a study of T cells in Graves' hyperthyroidism and ophthalmopathy. This clonotype was observed many times. Its target is unknown. RNA transcripts gave rise to amplified TCR beta CDR3 regions. When the TCR CDR3 underwent first-round RT-PCR, the HTBI primer set was used. TCRdb analysed the multiplex PCR reads with MiXCR anew, one entry per CDR3 protein. Here the sample spans about 400,000 distinct CDR3 sequences, over 11% being singletons. V gave up 4 bases and J gave up 7 bases; unmatched junction bases: 10. CDR3 size: 15 residues. CDR1 and CDR2 from the germline V gene are GTSNPN and SVGIG (reference sequence). Active moderate-to-severe ophthalmopathy, Clinical Activity Score at least 3, NOSPECS at least 4, under 3 months' duration. Study-wide points: Ophthalmopathy was told apart from stable hyperthyroidism by a 13 V-J model.

Sequences were obtained from blood. The TCR was taken from a middle-aged man with Graves' ophthalmopathy. This chain links TRBV30 with TRBJ1-6; 7 bases are a match to TRBD1. DNA for the CDR3: TGTGCCTGGAACCCAGGACAGGCGCGAAATTCACCCCTCCACTTT. It specifies CAWNPGQARNSPLHF. The full variable domain, with the rest looked up from reference TRBV30 and TRBJ1-6, is SQTIHQWPATLVQPVGSPLSLECTVEGTSNPNLYWYRQAAGRGLQLLFYSVGIGQISSEVPQNLSASRPQDRQFILSSKKLLLSDSGFYLCAWNPGQARNSPLHFGNGTRLTVT.